These T cell receptor beta chains were read from a single sample in a study of response to subunit inactivated influenza vaccine. TCRdb ran MiXCR on the RT-PCR reads and lists one entry per CDR3 protein. The sample contains 630,000 or so distinct CDR3 sequences, 15% to 17% of which appear only once. The specimen was PBMCs from blood, collected 11 to 12 days after vaccination. The receptors here all came from a middle-aged man who received an inactivated influenza vaccine. Each CDR3 is given with its conserved first and last residue.

TRBJ2-1 TRBV5-1 CASSLDSGNHNEQFF
TRBJ2-7 TRBV30 CAWSKGSGAYYEQYF
TRBJ2-1 TRBV10-1 CASSSGSGGYNEQFF
TRBJ2-5 TRBV15 CATSSQPSQGAVTQYF
TRBJ2-1 TRBV29-1 CSVTAGRAYNEQFF
TRBJ2-5 TRBV5-6 CASSFGLADQETQYF
TRBJ2-3 TRBV18 CASSPLSAAADTQYF
TRBJ2-7 TRBV12-3/TRBV12-4 CASSHGTFYYEQYF
TRBJ2-7 TRBV20-1 CSARDHVGTVYEQYF
TRBJ2-2 TRBV7-9 CASSLALAGNGELFF
TRBJ2-3 TRBV7-2 CASSFPPGTADTQYF
TRBJ2-1 TRBV7-8 CASSLVAGTNEQFF
TRBJ1-5 TRBV9 CASSGGFNQPQHF
TRBJ1-2 TRBV7-9 CASSHGDRGKDGYTF
TRBJ2-1 TRBV7-8 CASSYAERGREQFF
TRBJ2-2 TRBV27 CASSHRGQRGELFF
TRBJ2-2 TRBV7-3 CATRPLGTGGDTGELFF
TRBJ1-1 TRBV6-6 CASSYSSIEAFF
TRBJ2-7 TRBV7-8 CASSPWDREGEQYF
TRBJ2-7 TRBV13 CASSLDGEGRIEQYF
TRBJ2-6 TRBV20-1 CSATVSGANVLTF
TRBJ2-7 TRBV4-3 CASSQEERGDYEQYF
TRBJ2-2 TRBV6-2/TRBV6-3 CASSYFGRGSSGELFF
TRBJ2-3 TRBV27 CASSLWTSGGPDTQYF
TRBJ2-5 TRBV7-7 CASSFKPQETQYF
TRBJ2-7 TRBV29-1 CSVLPIRGSSYEQYF
TRBJ2-3 TRBV4-3 CASSQDPGIAGTSTDTQYF
TRBJ2-3 TRBV6-1 CASSERGASTDTQYF
TRBJ2-5 TRBV20-1 CSANRDRGHQETQYF
TRBJ2-6 TRBV11-2 CASSYGISGANVLTF
TRBJ2-1 TRBV19 CASRRTSLYEQFF
TRBJ1-1 TRBV3-1 CASSQDIRVEGTEAFF
TRBJ1-2 TRBV4-3 CASSQLMDREDYGYTF
TRBJ2-1 TRBV29-1 CSVVPHSEQFF
TRBJ2-2 TRBV12-3/TRBV12-4 CASRYTGELFF
TRBJ2-6 TRBV6-5 CASSSDRVVGANVLTF
TRBJ2-1 TRBV20-1 CSALADTSYNEQFF
TRBJ2-3 TRBV6-1 CASSDGGQNTQYF
TRBJ1-1 TRBV20-1 CSASAGGSPANTEAFF
TRBJ2-7 TRBV9 CASSPGTSGLSAYEQYF
TRBJ2-1 TRBV11-2 CASSSGPKDEQFF
TRBJ1-4 TRBV4-1 CASSHPPTVNEKLFF
TRBJ2-7 TRBV29-1 CSFLGLEAYEQYF
TRBJ2-1 TRBV3-1 CASSQDSRVYEQFF
TRBJ1-4 TRBV28 CASSFGSAGKEKLFF
TRBJ2-1 TRBV4-2 CASSPGDRENEQFF
TRBJ1-3 TRBV5-1 CASSSTQSGNTIYF
TRBJ2-1 TRBV4-1 CASGEFLDSYNEQFF
TRBJ1-1 TRBV4-3 CASSQENRRDTEAFF
TRBJ2-7 TRBV28 CASSIPREEQYF